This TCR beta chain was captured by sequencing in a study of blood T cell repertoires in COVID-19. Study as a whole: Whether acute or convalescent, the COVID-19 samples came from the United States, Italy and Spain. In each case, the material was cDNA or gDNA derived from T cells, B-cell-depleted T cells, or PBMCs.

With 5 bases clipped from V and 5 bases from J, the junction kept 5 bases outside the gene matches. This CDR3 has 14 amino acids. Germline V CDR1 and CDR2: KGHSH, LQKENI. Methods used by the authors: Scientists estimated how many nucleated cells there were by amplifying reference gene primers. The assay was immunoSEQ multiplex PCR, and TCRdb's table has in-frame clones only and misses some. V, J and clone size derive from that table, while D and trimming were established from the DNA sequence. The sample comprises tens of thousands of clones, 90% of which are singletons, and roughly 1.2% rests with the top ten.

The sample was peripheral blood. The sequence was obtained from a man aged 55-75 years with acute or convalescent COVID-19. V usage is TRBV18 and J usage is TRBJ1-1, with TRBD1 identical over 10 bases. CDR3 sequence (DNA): TGTGCCAGCTCATCTGGACAGGGGGTGACTGAAGCTTTCTTT. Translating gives CASSSGQGVTEAFF.